This is a list of T cell receptor beta chains from one sample in a study of cytomegalovirus exposure and HLA in healthy donors. Using immunoSEQ multiplex PCR, the repertoire was profiled, and TCRdb retains in-frame clones only, with some absent. This sample has under 130,000 clones; under 85% occur once, and the top ten carry roughly 3.9%. The material sequenced was PBMCs. These receptors came from a man in his forties or fifties in good health and CMV-seropositive. Both conserved end residues are part of each CDR3. Fields, in order: clone size, CDR3 length, V gene, J gene, D gene, CDR3 protein, CDR3 DNA. The D gene is left open where the match is weak. Rows give clone size only sometimes, using once, few, many, or a class for an expanded clone.

clone size: few
CDR3 length: 11
V gene: TRBV20-1
J gene: TRBJ2-2
D gene: TRBD2
CDR3 protein: CGGRGTGELFF
CDR3 DNA: TGCGGCGGGAGAGGAACCGGGGAGCTGTTTTTT

clone size: NA
CDR3 length: 14
V gene: TRBV7-2
J gene: TRBJ2-1
D gene: NA
CDR3 protein: CASSLAFRGNEQFF
CDR3 DNA: TGTGCCAGCAGCTTAGCTTTTCGGGGAAATGAGCAGTTCTTC

clone size: NA
CDR3 length: 14
V gene: TRBV6-5
J gene: TRBJ1-5
D gene: TRBD1
CDR3 protein: CASSGTGGNQPQHF
CDR3 DNA: TGTGCCAGCAGTGGGACAGGGGGCAATCAGCCCCAGCATTTT

clone size: NA
CDR3 length: 12
V gene: TRBV2
J gene: TRBJ1-2
D gene: TRBD1
CDR3 protein: CASRDRGYGYTF
CDR3 DNA: TGTGCCAGCAGGGACAGGGGGTATGGCTACACCTTC

clone size: few
CDR3 length: 15
V gene: TRBV30
J gene: TRBJ2-1
D gene: TRBD2
CDR3 protein: CAWSAKRGIYNEQFF
CDR3 DNA: TGTGCCTGGAGTGCAAAGCGGGGTATCTACAATGAGCAGTTCTTC

clone size: NA
CDR3 length: 13
V gene: TRBV28
J gene: TRBJ2-7
D gene: TRBD2
CDR3 protein: CASTKRELSEQYF
CDR3 DNA: TGTGCCAGCACAAAGCGGGAGTTGAGCGAGCAGTACTTC

clone size: NA
CDR3 length: 14
V gene: TRBV18
J gene: TRBJ2-7
D gene: NA
CDR3 protein: CASSPRGDPYEQYF
CDR3 DNA: TGTGCCAGCTCACCTCGGGGTGACCCCTACGAGCAGTACTTC

clone size: once
CDR3 length: 18
V gene: TRBV27
J gene: TRBJ2-5
D gene: TRBD2
CDR3 protein: CASSQIGTSGRDQATQYF
CDR3 DNA: TGTGCCAGCAGTCAAATAGGGACTAGCGGGAGGGATCAAGCGACCCAGTACTTC

clone size: NA
CDR3 length: 16
V gene: TRBV4-3
J gene: TRBJ2-3
D gene: TRBD2
CDR3 protein: CASSQDRDGGADTQYF
CDR3 DNA: TGCGCCAGCAGCCAAGATCGCGACGGGGGGGCAGATACGCAGTATTTT

clone size: NA
CDR3 length: 15
V gene: TRBV11-1
J gene: TRBJ2-7
D gene: TRBD2
CDR3 protein: CASSPTSGSWYEQYF
CDR3 DNA: TGTGCCAGCAGCCCGACTAGCGGGAGTTGGTACGAGCAGTACTTC

clone size: NA
CDR3 length: 15
V gene: TRBV7-2
J gene: TRBJ2-3
D gene: TRBD2
CDR3 protein: CASSLAGDRADTQYF
CDR3 DNA: TGTGCCAGCAGCCTAGCGGGAGACCGGGCAGATACGCAGTATTTT

clone size: NA
CDR3 length: 16
V gene: TRBV19
J gene: TRBJ1-5
D gene: NA
CDR3 protein: CASSIGARRGSQPQHF
CDR3 DNA: TGTGCCAGTAGTATCGGGGCTAGGAGGGGCAGTCAGCCCCAGCATTTT

clone size: NA
CDR3 length: 15
V gene: TRBV7-3
J gene: TRBJ1-5
D gene: TRBD1
CDR3 protein: CASSSLQGSNQPQHF
CDR3 DNA: TGTGCCAGCAGCTCTCTACAGGGGTCAAATCAGCCCCAGCATTTT

clone size: NA
CDR3 length: 17
V gene: TRBV7-8
J gene: TRBJ2-1
D gene: TRBD2
CDR3 protein: CASSRRLAGEDRDEQFF
CDR3 DNA: TGTGCCAGCAGCCGCCGACTAGCGGGAGAGGACAGGGATGAGCAGTTCTTC

clone size: NA
CDR3 length: 16
V gene: TRBV29-1
J gene: TRBJ2-7
D gene: NA
CDR3 protein: CSVQGGVGSHSYEQYF
CDR3 DNA: TGCAGCGTCCAAGGAGGGGTCGGGAGCCACTCCTACGAGCAGTACTTC

clone size: NA
CDR3 length: 13
V gene: TRBV30
J gene: TRBJ2-7
D gene: NA
CDR3 protein: CAAHLAHPYEQYF
CDR3 DNA: TGTGCCGCACATCTAGCGCACCCCTACGAGCAGTACTTC

clone size: NA
CDR3 length: 15
V gene: TRBV13
J gene: TRBJ2-7
D gene: TRBD1
CDR3 protein: CASSLAGQGAREQYF
CDR3 DNA: TGTGCCAGCAGCTTGGCCGGACAGGGGGCGCGGGAGCAGTACTTC

clone size: NA
CDR3 length: 13
V gene: TRBV27
J gene: TRBJ2-7
D gene: NA
CDR3 protein: CASSSTGTYEQYF
CDR3 DNA: TGTGCCAGCAGTTCCACCGGGACCTACGAGCAGTACTTC

clone size: NA
CDR3 length: 17
V gene: TRBV4-2
J gene: TRBJ2-7
D gene: TRBD2
CDR3 protein: CASSFTGTSGSSYEQYF
CDR3 DNA: TGTGCCAGCAGCTTTACCGGGACTAGCGGGAGCTCCTACGAGCAGTACTTC

clone size: NA
CDR3 length: 15
V gene: TRBV6-5
J gene: TRBJ2-3
D gene: NA
CDR3 protein: CASSYGASLTDTQYF
CDR3 DNA: TGTGCCAGCAGTTACGGGGCCAGCCTCACAGATACGCAGTATTTT

clone size: NA
CDR3 length: 14
V gene: TRBV7-9
J gene: TRBJ2-7
D gene: NA
CDR3 protein: CASSLAGRTYEQYF
CDR3 DNA: TGTGCCAGCAGCTTGGCGGGAAGAACCTACGAGCAGTACTTC

clone size: NA
CDR3 length: 16
V gene: TRBV5-6
J gene: TRBJ2-7
D gene: TRBD1
CDR3 protein: CASSLGGTGISYEQYF
CDR3 DNA: TGTGCCAGCAGCTTGGGAGGGACAGGGATATCCTACGAGCAGTACTTC

clone size: NA
CDR3 length: 14
V gene: TRBV14
J gene: TRBJ2-3
D gene: NA
CDR3 protein: CASSPRGATDTQYF
CDR3 DNA: TGTGCCAGCAGCCCACGGGGGGCGACAGATACGCAGTATTTT

clone size: NA
CDR3 length: 15
V gene: TRBV5-6
J gene: TRBJ1-5
D gene: NA
CDR3 protein: CASSLAGGSNQPQHF
CDR3 DNA: TGTGCCAGCAGCTTGGCAGGAGGGAGCAATCAGCCCCAGCATTTT

clone size: NA
CDR3 length: 15
V gene: TRBV18
J gene: TRBJ2-4
D gene: NA
CDR3 protein: CAGSPSGGNKNIQYF
CDR3 DNA: TGTGCCGGCTCACCGTCGGGCGGGAACAAAAACATTCAGTACTTC

clone size: few
CDR3 length: 15
V gene: TRBV7-2
J gene: TRBJ2-7
D gene: NA
CDR3 protein: CASSLAPLNPYEQYF
CDR3 DNA: TGTGCCAGCAGCTTAGCCCCCCTAAACCCCTACGAGCAGTACTTC

clone size: once
CDR3 length: 17
V gene: TRBV7-2
J gene: TRBJ2-7
D gene: TRBD2
CDR3 protein: CASSLNPGTSPIYEQYF
CDR3 DNA: TGTGCCAGCAGCTTAAATCCCGGGACTAGTCCCATATACGAGCAGTACTTC

clone size: NA
CDR3 length: 19
V gene: TRBV7-3
J gene: TRBJ2-1
D gene: TRBD2
CDR3 protein: CASSLNPGGVNLPYNEQFF
CDR3 DNA: TGTGCCAGCAGCTTAAATCCGGGGGGGGTAAACCTTCCCTACAATGAGCAGTTCTTC

clone size: NA
CDR3 length: 16
V gene: TRBV28
J gene: TRBJ2-1
D gene: TRBD2
CDR3 protein: CASFGSASGSYNEQFF
CDR3 DNA: TGTGCCAGCTTCGGGTCGGCTAGCGGTTCATACAATGAGCAGTTCTTC

clone size: NA
CDR3 length: 15
V gene: TRBV11-2
J gene: TRBJ2-7
D gene: NA
CDR3 protein: CASSLVAGLGYEQYF
CDR3 DNA: TGTGCCAGCAGCTTAGTGGCCGGACTGGGCTACGAGCAGTACTTC

clone size: NA
CDR3 length: 14
V gene: TRBV6-6
J gene: TRBJ2-2
D gene: NA
CDR3 protein: CASRSGRNTGELFF
CDR3 DNA: TGTGCCAGCAGAAGTGGGCGTAACACCGGGGAGCTGTTTTTT

clone size: NA
CDR3 length: 16
V gene: TRBV9
J gene: TRBJ2-6
D gene: NA
CDR3 protein: CASSYNQGSGANVLTF
CDR3 DNA: TGTGCCAGCAGCTACAACCAGGGCTCTGGGGCCAACGTCCTGACTTTC